The 16 T cell receptor beta chains in this list originate from one sample, sequenced in a study of immune characterization of retroperitoneal liposarcoma. TCRdb itself ran the PCR reads through MiXCR, one entry per CDR3 protein. The data contain about 7,600 distinct CDR3 sequences, roughly two fifths of them seen just once; the ten biggest clones take up 15%. Sequencing was carried out using tumor tissue. The source of these receptors is a male donor with retroperitoneal liposarcoma.

A few counts support this clonotype. V and J are TRBV6-1 and TRBJ1-2, with unresolved D. Trimming pared 6 bases from V and 8 bases from J, leaving 16 bases between. CDR1 is MNHNS and CDR2 is SASEGT in the germline V gene. The CDR3 is made up of 13 amino acids. As DNA, the CDR3 is TGTGCCAGCAGCTCCACCTCATCTGGGGGCTACACCTTC. Translation gives CASSSTSSGGYTF.

V is TRBV6-5 and J is TRBJ2-4, with 7 nucleotides matching TRBD2. In germline, CDR1 is MNHEY, CDR2 SVGAGI. The CDR3 spans 13 residues. The V and J ends lost 2 bases and 6 bases, in that order; junction bases with no gene match: 1. The CDR3 protein is CASSYREGNIQYF. In nucleotides, the CDR3 is TGTGCCAGCAGTTACAGGGAGGGAAACATTCAGTACTTC.

A few counts support this clonotype. The chain carries TRBV6-6 and TRBJ2-3; D is unclear. The CDR3 is 12 amino acids. CDR1 and CDR2 from the germline V gene are MNHNY and SVGAGI (reference sequence). V was shortened by 5 bases and J by 6 bases, with 9 bases between the two germline ends. The CDR3 nucleotides are TGTGCCAGCAGTAACTGGGCGGATACGCAGTATTTT. Amino acid sequence: CASSNWADTQYF.

V is TRBV12-5 and J is TRBJ1-2; D possibly corresponds to TRBD1 (5 bases). The germline CDR1 and CDR2 sequences are LGHNT and FRNRAP. The CDR3 loop spans 16 amino acids. Deletions cut 1 base from V and 4 bases from J, with 16 bases between. CDR3 coding DNA: TGTGCTAGTGGTTTGGAGGGCGCAATTGGGACCTATGGCTACACCTTC. It yields the protein CASGLEGAIGTYGYTF.

The chain uses TRBV6-6 and TRBJ2-1; 10 bases align to TRBD2. The CDR3 covers 16 residues. V lost 0 bases to trimming and J lost 3 bases; unmatched junction nucleotides: 2. From germline, CDR1 is MNHNY and CDR2 SVGAGI (reference sequence). The CDR3 bases are TGTGCCAGCAGTTACTCTCTAGCGGGAGTCTACAATGAGCAGTTCTTC. The encoded protein is CASSYSLAGVYNEQFF.

This clonotype was detected only a few times. The chain employs TRBV6-1 and TRBJ2-3, with D maybe TRBD1 (6 bases). The V end lost 4 bases, the J end lost 6 bases, and 8 bases lay between the germline ends. The CDR3 spans 12 residues. Per the germline V gene, CDR1 is MNHNS and CDR2 is SASEGT. CDR3 in amino acids: CASSGTADTQYF. The CDR3 DNA is TGTGCCAGCAGTGGGACAGCGGATACGCAGTATTTT.

Relative to its sample, this clonotype is medium-sized. The chain combines TRBV12-3 or TRBV12-4 with TRBJ2-3, with TRBD2 matching over 16 bases. The V gene end was trimmed by 6 bases and the J gene end by 0 bases; junction bases not matched to a gene: 9. The CDR3 length is 19 residues. Here the CDR3 DNA reads TGTGCCAGCAGCTTTGGGACTAGCGGGGGGGGAACTAGCACAGATACGCAGTATTTT. Translating gives CASSFGTSGGGTSTDTQYF.

In this sample, this clonotype turned up a few times. The chain recombines TRBV6-5 with TRBJ2-1, with 7 bases matching TRBD2. Germline V gives CDR1 MNHEY, CDR2 SVGAGI. This CDR3 has 15 residues. V was pared by 6 bases and J by 5 bases, with 10 bases of the junction left unmatched. The DNA of the CDR3 is TGTGCCAGCAGCTTTGGACTAGAGGGGAACAATGAGCAGTTCTTC. Protein: CASSFGLEGNNEQFF.

This chain uses TRBV11-1 with TRBJ2-7, with D possibly being TRBD1 (5 bases). The DNA end is a closer match to TRBJ2-5, so the J assignment may be wrong. Looked up from germline, CDR1 is SGHAT and CDR2 is FQDESV (reference sequence). The CDR3 consists of 13 residues. The CDR3 DNA is TGTGCCAGCAGCCCGGACACTTTAGAGACCCAGTACTTC. Encoded protein: CASSPDTLETQYF.

This clonotype has a handful of counts. V usage is TRBV25-1 and J usage is TRBJ2-2; D gene unclear. The CDR3 spans 14 residues. Trimming cost V 5 bases and J 6 bases, with 13 bases left between them. Germline CDR1 reads MGHDK; CDR2 reads SYGVNS. The CDR3 bases are TGTGCCAGCAGTAGTCAGGACGGTTCCGGGGAGCTGTTTTTT. Protein sequence: CASSSQDGSGELFF.

The chain has TRBV7-6 and TRBJ1-6; D is possibly TRBD1 (5 bases). Deletions cut 8 bases from V and 4 bases from J, with 9 bases between. Germline V lookup: CDR1 SGHVS, CDR2 FNYEAQ. The CDR3 runs 13 residues. DNA of the CDR3: TGTGCCAGCTCGACAGATTATAATTCACCCCTCCACTTT. Translation: CASSTDYNSPLHF.

Only a few counts were recorded for this clonotype. The V and J genes are TRBV25-1 and TRBJ2-1, with a weak D call TRBD1 (5 bases). Germline loops: CDR1 MGHDK, CDR2 SYGVNS. V was shortened by 1 base and J by 13 bases, with 26 bases between the two germline ends. This CDR3 is built from 17 residues. The CDR3 DNA is TGTGCCAGCAGTGAATGGCGCGTTGACAGACCAAAAGAGACCCAGTTCTTC. This translates into CASSEWRVDRPKETQFF.

The chain couples TRBV10-3 to TRBJ2-1; 7 bases align to TRBD2. The better agreement between TRBJ2-7 and the DNA end casts doubt on the J call. This CDR3 is built from 14 residues. CDR1 ENHRY and CDR2 SYGVKD come from the germline V gene. CDR3 residues: CAISEGGGAYEQYF. DNA for the CDR3: TGTGCCATCAGTGAGGGGGGGGGGGCCTACGAGCAGTACTTC.

The chain combines TRBV27 with TRBJ2-3; D might be TRBD1 (10 bases). Germline V gives CDR1 MNHEY, CDR2 SMNVEV (reference sequence). This CDR3 has 18 amino acids. Trimming cost V 4 bases and J 5 bases, with 25 bases left between them. The CDR3 loop reads CASSSPAGGTGVVDTQYF. The CDR3 coding sequence is TGTGCCAGCAGTTCCCCCGCGGGGGGGACAGGGGTGGTAGATACGCAGTATTTT.

This clonotype is labeled as medium-sized. The chain has TRBV7-2 and TRBJ2-1, with D unclear. Judging by the DNA end, TRBJ2-7 fits better; the J call may be wrong. CDR1 and CDR2 from the germline V gene are SGHTA and FQGNSA. CDR3 length: 13 amino acids. The CDR3 DNA sequence: TGTGCCAGCAGCTTAGGCATGTACAATGAGCAGTACTTC. Protein: CASSLGMYNEQYF.

By share of the sample, this clonotype is medium-sized. J is TRBJ2-3 and V is TRBV6-1; TRBD2 agrees at 9 bases. Per the germline V gene, CDR1 is MNHNS and CDR2 is SASEGT. The CDR3 sequence is 15 residues long. V dropped 6 bases and J dropped 1; count of bases not matched to a gene: 5. Written as DNA, the CDR3 is TGTGCCAGCAGCCCCCAGCGGGGGGGCACAGATACGCAGTATTTT. Its protein is CASSPQRGGTDTQYF.